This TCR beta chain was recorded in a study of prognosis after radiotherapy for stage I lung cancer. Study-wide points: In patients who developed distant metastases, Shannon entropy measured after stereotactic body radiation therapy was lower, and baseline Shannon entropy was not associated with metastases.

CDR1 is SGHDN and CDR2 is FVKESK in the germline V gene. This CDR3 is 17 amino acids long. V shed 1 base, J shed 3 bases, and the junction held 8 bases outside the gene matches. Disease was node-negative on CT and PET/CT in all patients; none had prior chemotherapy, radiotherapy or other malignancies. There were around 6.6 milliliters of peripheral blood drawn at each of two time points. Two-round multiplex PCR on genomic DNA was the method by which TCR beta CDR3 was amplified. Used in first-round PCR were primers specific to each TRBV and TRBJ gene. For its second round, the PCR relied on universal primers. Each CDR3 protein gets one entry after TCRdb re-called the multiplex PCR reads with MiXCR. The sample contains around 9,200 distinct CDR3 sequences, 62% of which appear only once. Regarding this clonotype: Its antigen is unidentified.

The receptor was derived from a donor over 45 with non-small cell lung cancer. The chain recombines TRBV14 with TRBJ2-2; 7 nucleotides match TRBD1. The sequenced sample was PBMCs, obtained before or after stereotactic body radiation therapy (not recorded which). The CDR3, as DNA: TGTGCCAGCAGCCAAGTAGGCGGCAGGGGGTACACCGGGGAGCTGTTTTTT. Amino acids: CASSQVGGRGYTGELFF.